This TCR beta chain emerged from a study of blood T cell repertoires in COVID-19. On the study more broadly: Researchers got acute and convalescent COVID-19 samples from the United States, Italy and Spain.

Profiling relied on immunoSEQ multiplex PCR, and the TCRdb table lists in-frame clones only, not all of them. The table includes approximately 150,000 clones, about 86% detected once. Germline V gene data show CDR1 as MNHNS and CDR2 as SASEGT. The V end was cut by 2 bases, the J end by 3 bases, with 22 bases between. This CDR3 region has 18 residues. The chain couples TRBV6-1 to TRBJ1-2; tentative D call: TRBD1 (6 bases). The receptor was isolated from a human donor in a cohort sampled during active COVID-19. Source material: peripheral blood. This CDR3 reads CASSEFSVLAGADYGYTF. The CDR3 DNA follows: TGTGCCAGCAGTGAATTTTCGGTTTTGGCAGGGGCGGACTATGGCTACACCTTC.